The TCR beta chain under discussion was sequenced for a study of human T cells and chemical hapten exposure. TCRdb re-derived calls from the RACE reads in MiXCR, one entry per CDR3 protein. The sample consists of some 110,000 distinct CDR3 sequences, around 35% of them appearing once. This clonotype was seen a handful of times. Noted time point: patch test 3, about 24 weeks after DPC sensitization. Treatment denoted: therapeutic diphenylcyclopropenone sensitization with weekly scalp DPC. V gave up 3 bases and J gave up 4 bases, with 12 bases separating them. This CDR3 contains 14 residues. Germline CDR1 is SGHDN and CDR2 is FVKESK.

This material consisted of whole blood, taken in connection with sensitization to the hapten diphenylcyclopropenone (DPC). The chain combines TRBV14 with TRBJ1-1; D not resolved. This receptor was identified in a man aged 35 to 55 with alopecia areata. Some clones in this sample may be carry-over from other donors' samples. The CDR3 region is CASSQPGLTTEAFF. The CDR3 DNA sequence: TGTGCCAGCAGCCAGCCGGGTCTAACCACTGAAGCTTTCTTT.